This TCR beta chain was found in a study of shared clonotypes between healthy human individuals. Notes on the study in general: Naive CD4 clonotypes overlapped across a few donors at approximately 5%.

This clone showed up just a few times. The antigen remains undetermined. This CDR3 spans 10 amino acids. V lost 9 bases and J 2 bases, leaving 4 bases between the germline ends. Germline V gene lookup returns CDR1 MDHEN and CDR2 SYDVKM. The assay was immunoSEQ multiplex PCR, and TCRdb's table has in-frame clones only and misses some. This table has 2 million to 2.5 million clones, approximately 95% appearing once. The chain uses TRBV28 and TRBJ1-2; D remains unclear. The sequencing input was naive CD4+ T cells sorted from blood. Subset specified: CD45RA+ positively selected. The TCR originated in a man aged 18 to 35 in good health. The DNA for the CDR3 is TGTGCCAGTTGGAACTATGGCTACACCTTC. Translated: CASWNYGYTF.